This T cell receptor beta chain stems from a study of blood T cell repertoires in COVID-19. CDR1 and CDR2 from the germline V gene are KGHSY and FQNENV. The trim removed 2 bases at V and 6 bases at J, leaving 0 bases unmatched. This CDR3 has 13 amino acids. Original data processing: Reference gene primer amplification yielded estimated nucleated cell counts. Profiling relied on immunoSEQ multiplex PCR, and the TCRdb table lists in-frame clones only, not all of them. Clone size and the V and J calls come from that table; the DNA yielded D and trimming. The sample records approximately 120,000 clones, around four fifths being singletons.

The clonotype originates from a human donor in a cohort sampled during active COVID-19. The V and J genes are TRBV16 and TRBJ1-4, with 7 bases that match TRBD1. Sample: peripheral blood. CDR3 bases: TGTGCCAGCAGCCAAGGGACAGATGAAAAACTGTTTTTT. This encodes CASSQGTDEKLFF.